These T cell receptor beta chains were read from a single sample in a study of Graves' ophthalmopathy and Graves' hyperthyroidism. TCRdb analysed the multiplex PCR reads with MiXCR anew, one entry per CDR3 protein. The sample contains approximately 380,000 distinct CDR3 sequences, 20% to 25% of which appear only once. The sample consisted of peripheral blood. These receptors were taken from a woman in her late teens or twenties with stable Graves' hyperthyroidism. Each CDR3 is given with its conserved first and last residue. A D gene is named only where the DNA matches it firmly. The size entry is marked missing in some rows and otherwise reads once, few, many or a size class.

CDR3aa,CDR3nt,abundance,j_gene,d_gene,v_gene
CASSLTGATTETQYF,TGTGCCAGCAGCTTAACGGGGGCCACGACGGAGACCCAGTACTTC,many,TRBJ2-5,.,TRBV9
CATPRAEAFF,TGTGCCACCCCTCGAGCTGAAGCTTTCTTT,many,TRBJ1-1,.,TRBV6-1
CANSFLRGNQPQHF,TGTGCCAACAGCTTCCTCAGGGGCAATCAGCCCCAGCATTTT,.,TRBJ1-5,.,TRBV7-8
CASSPGYDRNTEAFF,TGTGCCAGCTCACCAGGGTACGACAGGAACACTGAAGCTTTCTTT,many,TRBJ1-1,.,TRBV18
CASSQKGHSLEAFF,TGTGCCAGCAGCCAGAAGGGACACTCACTCGAAGCTTTCTTT,many,TRBJ1-1,.,TRBV6-5
CASSLVGGTGPSTGELFF,TGTGCCAGCAGCTTAGTGGGGGGGACAGGCCCGAGCACCGGGGAGCTGTTTTTT,few,TRBJ2-2,.,TRBV7-9
CASSEYGRSYEQYF,TGTGCCAGCAGTGAATATGGGAGATCCTACGAGCAGTACTTC,many,TRBJ2-7,.,TRBV6-1
CASRVSRNLNYGYTF,TGTGCCAGTAGAGTTTCGAGAAATTTGAACTATGGCTACACCTTC,many,TRBJ1-2,.,TRBV19
CASSFSRTSGSSGTGELFF,TGTGCCAGCAGCTTCAGTAGGACTAGCGGGAGTAGCGGCACCGGGGAGCTGTTTTTT,.,TRBJ2-2,TRBD2,TRBV7-6
CSAPPPRAGGWYEQYF,TGCAGTGCCCCCCCTCCCCGAGCGGGAGGATGGTACGAGCAGTACTTC,many,TRBJ2-7,TRBD2,TRBV20-1
CASSWGQTNTEAFF,TGCGCCAGCAGCTGGGGACAGACGAACACTGAAGCTTTCTTT,.,TRBJ1-1,TRBD1,TRBV5-1
CASSFRTGGAYYGYTF,TGTGCCAGCAGTTTTCGGACAGGGGGCGCGTACTATGGCTACACCTTC,many,TRBJ1-2,TRBD1,TRBV28
CASSISSKGWYQETQYF,TGTGCCAGTAGTATCTCCAGCAAGGGCTGGTACCAAGAGACCCAGTACTTC,many,TRBJ2-5,.,TRBV19
CASSLNRGWETQYF,TGTGCCAGCAGCTTAAATCGGGGCTGGGAGACCCAGTACTTC,many,TRBJ2-5,.,TRBV7-9
CASRGQTTEAFF,TGTGCCAGCAGAGGACAGACCACTGAAGCTTTCTTT,.,TRBJ1-1,.,TRBV6-1
CSAISPGVNQPQHF,TGCAGTGCTATCTCCCCGGGGGTAAATCAGCCCCAGCATTTT,many,TRBJ1-5,.,TRBV20-1
CAWSVGRGSPGELFF,TGTGCCTGGAGTGTAGGGCGCGGGAGCCCCGGGGAGCTGTTTTTT,many,TRBJ2-2,TRBD2,TRBV30
CASSLGQGLRGGQPQHF,TGTGCCAGCAGCTTGGGGCAGGGGCTAAGGGGGGGTCAGCCCCAGCATTTT,many,TRBJ1-5,.,TRBV5-4
CASSLTGGIDIQYF,TGTGCCAGCAGCTTAACGGGGGGGATTGACATTCAGTACTTC,few,TRBJ2-4,TRBD2,TRBV7-3
CASSVGAGEGYTF,TGTGCCAGCAGCGTAGGGGCAGGAGAAGGCTACACCTTC,many,TRBJ1-2,.,TRBV9
CASSLAGASNYGYTF,TGTGCCAGCAGCTTAGCGGGAGCCTCTAACTATGGCTACACCTTC,many,TRBJ1-2,.,TRBV7-9
CASSGVVPYEQYF,TGTGCCAGCAGCGGGGTTGTCCCCTACGAGCAGTACTTC,few,TRBJ2-7,.,TRBV11-2
CASSPIEAEDYEQYF,TGTGCCAGCAGCCCCATAGAGGCGGAGGACTACGAGCAGTACTTC,few,TRBJ2-7,.,TRBV11-3
CASTRVENSGNTIYF,TGTGCCAGCACCAGAGTGGAGAACTCTGGAAACACCATATATTTT,many,TRBJ1-3,.,TRBV12-3/TRBV12-4
CASSLGLAGESTGELFF,TGTGCCAGCAGTTTAGGCCTAGCGGGAGAGTCCACCGGGGAGCTGTTTTTT,.,TRBJ2-2,TRBD2,TRBV28
CSARDFRAETKYF,TGCAGTGCTAGAGATTTCAGGGCGGAGACCAAGTACTTC,.,TRBJ2-5,.,TRBV20-1
CASIFQGGPGELFF,TGTGCCAGCATCTTCCAGGGGGGCCCCGGGGAGCTGTTTTTT,.,TRBJ2-2,.,TRBV12-3/TRBV12-4
CSARDLLAGNYEQYF,TGCAGTGCTAGAGATCTGTTAGCGGGCAACTACGAGCAGTACTTC,many,TRBJ2-7,TRBD2,TRBV20-1
CASSDSKLDRTNNGYTF,TGTGCCAGCAGTGACTCAAAGCTTGACCGGACAAATAATGGCTACACCTTC,many,TRBJ1-2,.,TRBV6-4
CASSLMDRGYEQYF,TGTGCCAGCAGTTTGATGGACAGGGGCTACGAGCAGTACTTC,.,TRBJ2-7,TRBD1,TRBV27